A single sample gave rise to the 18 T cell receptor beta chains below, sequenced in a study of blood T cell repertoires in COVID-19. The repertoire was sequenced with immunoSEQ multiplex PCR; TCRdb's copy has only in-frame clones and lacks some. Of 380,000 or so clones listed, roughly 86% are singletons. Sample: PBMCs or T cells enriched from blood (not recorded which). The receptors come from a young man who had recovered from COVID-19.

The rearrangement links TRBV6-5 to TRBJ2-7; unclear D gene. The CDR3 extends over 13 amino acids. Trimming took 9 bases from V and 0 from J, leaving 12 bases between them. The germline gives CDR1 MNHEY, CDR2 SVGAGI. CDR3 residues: CASMNPSSYEQYF. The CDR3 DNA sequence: TGTGCCAGTATGAATCCCAGCTCCTACGAGCAGTACTTC.

For the CDR3, the DNA is TGTGCCAGCAGCCGGGATCGTGAGACCCAGTACTTC. It yields the protein CASSRDRETQYF. V gene TRBV7-2 combines with J gene TRBJ2-5, with D tentatively TRBD2 (5 bases). The V and J ends lost 5 bases and 5 bases respectively, with 9 bases between them. This CDR3 comprises 12 residues. Germline assignment: CDR1 SGHTA and CDR2 FQGNSA.

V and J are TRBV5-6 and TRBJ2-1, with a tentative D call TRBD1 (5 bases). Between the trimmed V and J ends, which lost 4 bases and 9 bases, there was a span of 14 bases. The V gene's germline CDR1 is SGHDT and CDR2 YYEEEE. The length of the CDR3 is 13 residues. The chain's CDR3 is CASSRVGVREQFF. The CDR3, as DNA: TGTGCCAGCAGCAGGGTAGGGGTACGTGAGCAGTTCTTC. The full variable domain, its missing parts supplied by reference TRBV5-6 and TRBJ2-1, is DAGVTQSPTHLIKTRGQQVTLRCSPKSGHDTVSWYQQALGQGPQFIFQYYEEEERQRGNFPDRFSGHQFPNYSSELNVNALLLGDSALYLCASSRVGVREQFFGPGTRLTVL.

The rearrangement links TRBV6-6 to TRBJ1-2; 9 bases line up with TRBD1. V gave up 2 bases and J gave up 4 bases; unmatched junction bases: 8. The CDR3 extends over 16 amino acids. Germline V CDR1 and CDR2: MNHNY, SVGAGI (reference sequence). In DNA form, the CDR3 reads TGTGCCAGCAGTTACACGGGGGGGACAGGGCGCTATGGCTACACCTTC. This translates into CASSYTGGTGRYGYTF.

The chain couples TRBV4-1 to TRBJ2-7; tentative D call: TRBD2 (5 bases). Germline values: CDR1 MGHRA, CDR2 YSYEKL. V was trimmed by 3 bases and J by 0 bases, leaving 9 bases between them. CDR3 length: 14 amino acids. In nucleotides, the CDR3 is TGCGCCAGCAGCCAGGCCGGGGTCTCCTACGAGCAGTACTTC. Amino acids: CASSQAGVSYEQYF.

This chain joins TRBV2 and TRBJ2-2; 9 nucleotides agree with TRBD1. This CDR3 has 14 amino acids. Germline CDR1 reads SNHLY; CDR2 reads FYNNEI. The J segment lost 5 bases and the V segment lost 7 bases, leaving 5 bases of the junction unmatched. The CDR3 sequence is CASKGTGWTGELFF. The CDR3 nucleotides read TGTGCCAGCAAAGGGACAGGGTGGACCGGGGAGCTGTTTTTT.

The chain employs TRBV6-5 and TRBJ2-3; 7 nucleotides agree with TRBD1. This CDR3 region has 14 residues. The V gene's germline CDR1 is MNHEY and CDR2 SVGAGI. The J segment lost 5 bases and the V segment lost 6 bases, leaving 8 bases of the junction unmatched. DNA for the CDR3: TGTGCCAGCAGGGGGACAGTTGGAAGAGATACGCAGTATTTT. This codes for CASRGTVGRDTQYF.

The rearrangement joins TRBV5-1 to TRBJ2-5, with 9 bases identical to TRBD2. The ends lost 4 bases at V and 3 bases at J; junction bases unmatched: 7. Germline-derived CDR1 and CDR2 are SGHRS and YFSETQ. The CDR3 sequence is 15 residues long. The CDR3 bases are TGCGCCAGCAGCCCGGGACTAGCAGAGGAAGAGACCCAGTACTTC. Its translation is CASSPGLAEEETQYF.

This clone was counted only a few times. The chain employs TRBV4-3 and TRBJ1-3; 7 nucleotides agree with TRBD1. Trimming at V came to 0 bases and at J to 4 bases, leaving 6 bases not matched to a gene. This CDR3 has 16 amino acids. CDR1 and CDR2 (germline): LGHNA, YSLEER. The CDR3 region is CASSQDPGGTGNTIYF. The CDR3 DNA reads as TGCGCCAGCAGCCAAGATCCAGGGGGTACGGGAAACACCATATATTTT.

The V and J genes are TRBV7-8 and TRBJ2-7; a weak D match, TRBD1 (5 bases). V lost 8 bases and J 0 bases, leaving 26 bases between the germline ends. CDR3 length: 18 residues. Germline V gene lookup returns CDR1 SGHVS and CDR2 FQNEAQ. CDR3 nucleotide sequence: TGTGCCAGCTTTACAGGTCCGAGGATCGCCGGATTCTCCTACGAGCAGTACTTC. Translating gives CASFTGPRIAGFSYEQYF.

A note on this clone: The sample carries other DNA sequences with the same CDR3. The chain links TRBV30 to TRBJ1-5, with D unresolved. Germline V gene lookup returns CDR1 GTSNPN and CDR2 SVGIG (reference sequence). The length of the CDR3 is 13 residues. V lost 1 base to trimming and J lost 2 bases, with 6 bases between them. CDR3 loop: CAWSGGGNQPQHF. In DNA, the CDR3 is TGTGCCTGGAGTGGGGGAGGCAATCAGCCCCAGCATTTT. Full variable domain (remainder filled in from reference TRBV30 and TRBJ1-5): SQTIHQWPATLVQPVGSPLSLECTVEGTSNPNLYWYRQAAGRGLQLLFYSVGIGQISSEVPQNLSASRPQDRQFILSSKKLLLSDSGFYLCAWSGGGNQPQHFGDGTRLSIL.

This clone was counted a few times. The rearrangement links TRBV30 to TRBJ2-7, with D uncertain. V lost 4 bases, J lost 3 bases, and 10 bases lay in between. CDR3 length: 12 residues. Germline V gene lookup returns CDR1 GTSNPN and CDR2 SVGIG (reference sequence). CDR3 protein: CAWNVRNYEQYF. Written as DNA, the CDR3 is TGTGCCTGGAACGTCAGAAACTACGAGCAGTACTTC. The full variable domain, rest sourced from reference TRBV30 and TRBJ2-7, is SQTIHQWPATLVQPVGSPLSLECTVEGTSNPNLYWYRQAAGRGLQLLFYSVGIGQISSEVPQNLSASRPQDRQFILSSKKLLLSDSGFYLCAWNVRNYEQYFGPGTRLTVT.

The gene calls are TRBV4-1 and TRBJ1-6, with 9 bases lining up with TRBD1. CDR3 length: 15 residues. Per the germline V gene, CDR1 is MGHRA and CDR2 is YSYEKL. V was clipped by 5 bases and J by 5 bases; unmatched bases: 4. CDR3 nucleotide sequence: TGCGCCAGCAGCTACCGGGACAGGGATAATTCACCCCTCCACTTT. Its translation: CASSYRDRDNSPLHF.

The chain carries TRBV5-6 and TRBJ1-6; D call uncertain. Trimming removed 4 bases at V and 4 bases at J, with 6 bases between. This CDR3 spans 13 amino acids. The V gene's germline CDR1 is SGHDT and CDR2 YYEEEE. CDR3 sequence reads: CASSPVYNSPLHF. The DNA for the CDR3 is TGTGCCAGCAGCCCGGTATATAATTCACCCCTCCACTTT.

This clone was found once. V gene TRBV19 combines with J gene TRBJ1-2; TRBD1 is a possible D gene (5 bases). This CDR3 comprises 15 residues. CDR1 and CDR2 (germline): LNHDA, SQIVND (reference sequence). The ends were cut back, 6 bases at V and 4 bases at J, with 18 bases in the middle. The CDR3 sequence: CASSIEAGFGYGYTF. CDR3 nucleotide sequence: TGTGCCAGTAGCATTGAGGCAGGGTTCGGCTATGGCTACACCTTC.

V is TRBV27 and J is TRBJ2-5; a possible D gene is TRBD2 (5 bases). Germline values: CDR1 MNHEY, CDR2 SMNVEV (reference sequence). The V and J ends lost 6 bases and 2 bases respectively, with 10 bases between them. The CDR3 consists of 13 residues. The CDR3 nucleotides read TGTGCCAGCAGCGACCGGGGACAAGAGACCCAGTACTTC. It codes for CASSDRGQETQYF.

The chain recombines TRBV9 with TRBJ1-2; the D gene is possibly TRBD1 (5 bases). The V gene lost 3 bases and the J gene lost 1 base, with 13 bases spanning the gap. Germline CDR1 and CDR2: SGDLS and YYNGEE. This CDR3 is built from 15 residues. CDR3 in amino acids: CASSGAGRSNYGYTF. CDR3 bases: TGTGCCAGCAGCGGTGCGGGGCGGAGTAACTATGGCTACACCTTC.

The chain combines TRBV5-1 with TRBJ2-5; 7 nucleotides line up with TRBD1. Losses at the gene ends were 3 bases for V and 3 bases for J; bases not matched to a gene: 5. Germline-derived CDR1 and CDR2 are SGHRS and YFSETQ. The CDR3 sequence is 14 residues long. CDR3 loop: CASSSAGTEETQYF. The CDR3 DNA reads TGCGCCAGCAGCTCCGCTGGGACAGAAGAGACCCAGTACTTC.